One sample yielded the 12 T cell receptor beta chains listed below, sequenced in a study of blood T cell repertoires in COVID-19 (TCRdb year 2020). Receptor amplification or capture employed the immunoSEQ multiplex PCR assay. TCRdb re-hosts the immuneACCESS table, in-frame sequences only. Its copies lack some clones; in the studies checked, an unresolved V gene accounts for under half of them, and the cause for the rest is not known. This sample is represented by 90,000 to 120,000 clones; approximately 80% of them were singletons. About 4.3% of the sample is taken by the ten largest. The sequenced material came from peripheral blood. The receptors originated from a man in his 70s with acute or convalescent COVID-19.

DNA for the CDR3: TGTGCCAGCAGTTACTCGTTAGCACTAAAAGAGACCCAGTACTTC. Amino acids: CASSYSLALKETQYF. The V gene is TRBV6-5, the J gene TRBJ2-5; no definite D call. This CDR3 has 15 amino acids. Germline V gives CDR1 MNHEY, CDR2 SVGAGI. The V end lost 0 bases, the J end lost 3 bases, and 11 bases lay between the germline ends.

The chain links TRBV25-1 to TRBJ1-1; D gene unclear. This CDR3 has 13 amino acids. The germline V gene has CDR1 MGHDK and CDR2 SYGVNS. The V gene lost 1 base and the J gene lost 5 bases, with 8 bases spanning the gap. This CDR3 is CASSEFGQTEAFF. As DNA, the CDR3 is TGTGCCAGCAGTGAATTTGGGCAGACTGAAGCTTTCTTT.

V usage is TRBV3-1 (or the pseudogene TRBV3-2) and J usage is TRBJ2-7; tentatively, D is TRBD1 (6 bases). The V and J ends lost 4 bases and 7 bases respectively, with 17 bases between them. This CDR3 region has 14 residues. Per the germline V gene, CDR1 is LGHDT and CDR2 is YNNKEL (reference sequence). Written as DNA, the CDR3 is TGTGCCAGCAGCCCCCGGGACACCTTTGGGGAGCAGTACTTC. This translates into CASSPRDTFGEQYF.

This clone was counted once. The V and J genes are TRBV2 and TRBJ1-5; no firm D call. This CDR3 is 13 amino acids long. Trimming removed 6 bases from V and 4 bases from J, with 10 bases in between. Germline V gene sequence: CDR1 SNHLY, CDR2 FYNNEI. CDR3 sequence: CASSPPGNQPQHF. The CDR3 DNA is TGTGCCAGCAGCCCCCCGGGGAATCAGCCCCAGCATTTT. Filled out from reference TRBV2 and TRBJ1-5, the complete variable domain reads EPEVTQTPSHQVTQMGQEVILRCVPISNHLYFYWYRQILGQKVEFLVSFYNNEISEKSEIFDDQFSVERPDGSNFTLKIRSTKLEDSAMYFCASSPPGNQPQHFGDGTRLSIL.

This chain links TRBV5-8 with TRBJ2-5; D is perhaps TRBD1 (6 bases). Germline CDR1 and CDR2: SGHTS and YDEGEE. This CDR3 comprises 14 residues. V dropped 3 bases and J dropped 5 bases, with 14 bases sitting between them. The CDR3 loop is CASSSGGGGETQYF. The CDR3 bases are TGTGCCAGCAGCTCCGGTGGGGGCGGCGAGACCCAGTACTTC.

This rearrangement joins TRBV6-5 to TRBJ1-1, with 7 bases that match TRBD1. V shed 5 bases, J shed 4 bases, and the junction held 4 bases outside the gene matches. CDR1 and CDR2 (germline): MNHEY, SVGAGI. The CDR3 sequence is 13 residues long. CDR3 nucleotides: TGTGCCAGCAGTACGGGACAGCTCACTGAAGCTTTCTTT. It is translated as CASSTGQLTEAFF.

The chain has TRBV11-2 and TRBJ1-1; D call uncertain. Per germline, CDR1 SGHAT and CDR2 FQNNGV. This CDR3 is 14 amino acids long. The V gene lost 2 bases and the J gene lost 4 bases, with 11 bases spanning the gap. CDR3: CASSLKLGGTEAFF. The CDR3 nucleotides read TGTGCCAGCAGCTTAAAGCTCGGCGGCACTGAAGCTTTCTTT.

V is TRBV28 and J is TRBJ1-1; D gene uncertain. Germline values: CDR1 MDHEN, CDR2 SYDVKM. The CDR3 runs to 11 residues. The ends were cut back, 6 bases at V and 8 bases at J, with 10 bases in the middle. CDR3 sequence: CASRRVTEAFF. DNA for the CDR3: TGTGCCAGCAGACGAGTTACGGAAGCTTTCTTT.

This clone was seen only a few times. CDR3 nucleotide sequence: TGTGCCAGCAGCAGTTCGGACAGGAGCAATCAGCCCCAGCATTTT. Translating it yields CASSSSDRSNQPQHF. The V call is TRBV5-8, the J call TRBJ1-5; TRBD1 agrees at 7 bases. The CDR3 length is 15 residues. Trimming removed 4 bases from V and 1 base from J; junction bases left unmatched: 5. The germline V gene has CDR1 SGHTS and CDR2 YDEGEE.

V is TRBV28 and J is TRBJ1-1; tentative D call: TRBD1 (6 bases). CDR1 and CDR2 (germline): MDHEN, SYDVKM. V shed 6 bases and J shed 0 bases, with 11 bases lying between them. This CDR3 region has 14 residues. CDR3 residues: CASSPPGVNTEAFF. CDR3 bases: TGTGCCAGCAGCCCCCCAGGGGTGAACACTGAAGCTTTCTTT.

J is TRBJ1-1 and V is TRBV3-1 (or the pseudogene TRBV3-2); a possible D gene is TRBD1 (5 bases). The germline CDR1 and CDR2 sequences are LGHDT and YNNKEL (reference sequence). This CDR3 has 15 amino acids. Trimming removed 5 bases from V and 6 bases from J, with 19 bases in between. The CDR3 DNA reads TGTGCCAGCAGCATAAGCGGGGGTGGAGGTTCTGAAGCTTTCTTT. Translation: CASSISGGGGSEAFF.

The chain couples TRBV7-2 to TRBJ2-3; D is possibly TRBD2 (6 bases). CDR1 and CDR2 from the germline V gene are SGHTA and FQGNSA. Trimming cost V 0 bases and J 2 bases, with 12 bases left between them. The CDR3 length is 16 residues. The CDR3 sequence is CASSLAPGLLTDTQYF. The DNA for the CDR3 is TGTGCCAGCAGCTTAGCGCCGGGACTGCTCACAGATACGCAGTATTTT.